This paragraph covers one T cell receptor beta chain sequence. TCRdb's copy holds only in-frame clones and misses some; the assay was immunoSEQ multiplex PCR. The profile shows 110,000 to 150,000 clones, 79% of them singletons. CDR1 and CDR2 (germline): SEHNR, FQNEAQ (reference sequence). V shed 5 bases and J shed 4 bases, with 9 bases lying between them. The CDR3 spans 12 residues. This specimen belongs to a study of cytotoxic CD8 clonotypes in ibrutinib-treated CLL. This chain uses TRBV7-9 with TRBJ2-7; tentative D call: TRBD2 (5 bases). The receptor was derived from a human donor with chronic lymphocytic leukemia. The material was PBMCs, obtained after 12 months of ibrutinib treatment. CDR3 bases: TGTGCCAGCAGCCCAGCGGTATACGAGCAGTACTTC. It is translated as CASSPAVYEQYF.